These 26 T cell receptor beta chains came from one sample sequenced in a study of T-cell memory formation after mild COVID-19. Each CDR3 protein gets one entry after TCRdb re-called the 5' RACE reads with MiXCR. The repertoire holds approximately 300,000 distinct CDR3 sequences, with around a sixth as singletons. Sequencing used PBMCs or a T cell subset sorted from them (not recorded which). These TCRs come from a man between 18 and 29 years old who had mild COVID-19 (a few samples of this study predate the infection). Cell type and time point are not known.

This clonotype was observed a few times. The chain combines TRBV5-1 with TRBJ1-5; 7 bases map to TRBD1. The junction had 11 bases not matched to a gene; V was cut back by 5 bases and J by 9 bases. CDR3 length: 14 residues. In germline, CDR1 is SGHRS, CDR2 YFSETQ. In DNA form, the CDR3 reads TGCGCCAGCAGTACGACAGGGTCGGATGGGCCCCAGCATTTT. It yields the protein CASSTTGSDGPQHF.

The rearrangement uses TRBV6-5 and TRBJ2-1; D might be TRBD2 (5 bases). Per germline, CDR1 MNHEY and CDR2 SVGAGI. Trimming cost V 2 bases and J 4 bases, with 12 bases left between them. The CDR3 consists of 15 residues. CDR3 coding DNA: TGTGCCAGCAGTTACACGGACTCGCCTTACAATGAGCAGTTCTTC. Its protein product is CASSYTDSPYNEQFF.

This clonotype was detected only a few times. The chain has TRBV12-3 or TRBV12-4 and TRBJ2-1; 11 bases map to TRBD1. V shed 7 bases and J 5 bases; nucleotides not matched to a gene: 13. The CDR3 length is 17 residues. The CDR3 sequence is CASTPVFGQGADNEQFF. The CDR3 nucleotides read TGTGCCAGCACCCCGGTCTTCGGACAGGGGGCCGACAATGAGCAGTTCTTC.

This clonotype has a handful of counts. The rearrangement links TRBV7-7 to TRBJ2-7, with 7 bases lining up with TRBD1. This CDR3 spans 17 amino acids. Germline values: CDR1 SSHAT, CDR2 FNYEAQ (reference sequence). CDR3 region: CASTFGQAEKSSYEQYV. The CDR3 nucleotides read TGTGCTAGCACCTTTGGACAGGCGGAAAAGAGCTCCTACGAGCAGTACGTC.

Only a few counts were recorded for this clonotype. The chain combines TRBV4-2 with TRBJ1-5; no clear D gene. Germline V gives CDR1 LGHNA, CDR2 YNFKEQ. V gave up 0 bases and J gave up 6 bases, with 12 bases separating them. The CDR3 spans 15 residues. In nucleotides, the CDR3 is TGTGCCAGCAGCCAAGACGGCCGCCCTCCTCAGCCCCAGCATTTT. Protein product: CASSQDGRPPQPQHF.

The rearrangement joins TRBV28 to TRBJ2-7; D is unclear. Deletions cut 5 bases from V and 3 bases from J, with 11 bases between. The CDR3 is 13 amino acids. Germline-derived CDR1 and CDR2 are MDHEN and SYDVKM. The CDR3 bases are TGTGCCAGCAGTACGAGGACCAACTACGAGCAGTACGTC. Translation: CASSTRTNYEQYV.

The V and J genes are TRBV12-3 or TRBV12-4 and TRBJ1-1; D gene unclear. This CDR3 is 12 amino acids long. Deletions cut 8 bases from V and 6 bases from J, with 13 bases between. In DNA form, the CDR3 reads TGTGCCAGCGGAATAGGGAGCCCTGAAGCTTTCTTT. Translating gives CASGIGSPEAFF.

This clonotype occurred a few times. CDR3 in amino acids: CASSLGGAPEAFF. The CDR3, as DNA: TGCGCCAGCTCCCTTGGAGGGGCCCCTGAAGCTTTCTTT. The gene calls are TRBV5-1 and TRBJ1-1, with a possible D match to TRBD1 (5 bases). The germline V gene encodes CDR1 SGHRS and CDR2 YFSETQ. V was shortened by 7 bases and J by 6 bases, with 16 bases between the two germline ends. This CDR3 contains 13 residues.

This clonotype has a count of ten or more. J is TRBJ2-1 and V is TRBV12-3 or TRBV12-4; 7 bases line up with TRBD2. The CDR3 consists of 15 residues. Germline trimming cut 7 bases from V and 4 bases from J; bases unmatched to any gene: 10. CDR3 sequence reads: CASTLGLAVYNEQFF. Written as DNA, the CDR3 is TGTGCCAGCACCCTGGGGCTAGCGGTTTACAATGAGCAGTTCTTC.

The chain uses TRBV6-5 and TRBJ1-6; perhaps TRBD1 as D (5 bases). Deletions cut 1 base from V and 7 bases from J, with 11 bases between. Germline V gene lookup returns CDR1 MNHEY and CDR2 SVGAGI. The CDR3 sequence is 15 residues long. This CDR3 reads CASSYWQGLNSPLHF. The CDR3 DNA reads TGTGCCAGCAGTTACTGGCAGGGTTTGAATTCACCCCTCCACTTT.

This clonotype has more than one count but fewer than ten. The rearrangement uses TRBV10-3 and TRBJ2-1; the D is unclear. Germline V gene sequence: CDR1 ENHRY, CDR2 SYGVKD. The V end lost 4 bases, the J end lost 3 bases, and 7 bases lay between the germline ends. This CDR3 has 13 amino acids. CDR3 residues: CAISATLYNEQFF. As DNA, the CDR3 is TGTGCCATCAGTGCGACACTCTACAATGAGCAGTTCTTC.

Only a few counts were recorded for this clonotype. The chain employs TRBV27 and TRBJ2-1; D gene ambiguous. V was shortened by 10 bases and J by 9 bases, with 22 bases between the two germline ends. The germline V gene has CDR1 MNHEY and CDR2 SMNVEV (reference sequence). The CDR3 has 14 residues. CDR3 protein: CATPTHVRIAEQFF. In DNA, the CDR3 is TGTGCCACCCCGACACACGTACGGATTGCTGAGCAGTTCTTC.

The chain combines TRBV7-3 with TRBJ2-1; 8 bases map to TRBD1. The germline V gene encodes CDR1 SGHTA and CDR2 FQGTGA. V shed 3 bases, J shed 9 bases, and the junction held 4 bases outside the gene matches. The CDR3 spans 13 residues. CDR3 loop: CASSFGQGAEQFF. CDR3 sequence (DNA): TGTGCCAGCAGCTTCGGACAGGGAGCTGAGCAGTTCTTC.

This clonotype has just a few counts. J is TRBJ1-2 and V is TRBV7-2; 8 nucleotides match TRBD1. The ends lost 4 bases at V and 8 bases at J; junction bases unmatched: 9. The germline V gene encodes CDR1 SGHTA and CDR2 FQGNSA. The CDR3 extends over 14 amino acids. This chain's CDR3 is CASSSPPDREGYTF. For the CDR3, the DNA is TGTGCCAGCAGCTCCCCTCCGGACAGGGAAGGCTACACCTTC.

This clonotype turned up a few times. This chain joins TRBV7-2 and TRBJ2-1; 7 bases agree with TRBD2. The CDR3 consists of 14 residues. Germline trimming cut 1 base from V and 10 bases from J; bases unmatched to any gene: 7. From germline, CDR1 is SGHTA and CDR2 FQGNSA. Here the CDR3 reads CASSLVASGTEQFF. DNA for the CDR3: TGTGCCAGCAGCTTAGTGGCTAGCGGAACCGAGCAGTTCTTC.

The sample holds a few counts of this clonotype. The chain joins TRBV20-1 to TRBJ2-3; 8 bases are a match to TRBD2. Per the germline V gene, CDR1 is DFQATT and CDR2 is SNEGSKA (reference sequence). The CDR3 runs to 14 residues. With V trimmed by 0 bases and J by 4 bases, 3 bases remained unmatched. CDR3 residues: CSAREPAGADTQYF. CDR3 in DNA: TGCAGTGCTAGAGAGCCAGCGGGGGCAGATACGCAGTATTTT.

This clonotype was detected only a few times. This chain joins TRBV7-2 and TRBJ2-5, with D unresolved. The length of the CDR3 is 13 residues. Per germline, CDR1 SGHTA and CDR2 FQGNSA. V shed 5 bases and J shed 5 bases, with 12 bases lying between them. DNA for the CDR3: TGTGCCAGCAGCCCACCCCCAAATGAGACCCAGTACTTC. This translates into CASSPPPNETQYF. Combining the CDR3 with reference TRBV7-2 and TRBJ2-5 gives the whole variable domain GAGVSQSPSNKVTEKGKDVELRCDPISGHTALYWYRQSLGQGLEFLIYFQGNSAPDKSGLPSDRFSAERTGGSVSTLTIQRTQQEDSAVYLCASSPPPNETQYFGPGTRLLVL.

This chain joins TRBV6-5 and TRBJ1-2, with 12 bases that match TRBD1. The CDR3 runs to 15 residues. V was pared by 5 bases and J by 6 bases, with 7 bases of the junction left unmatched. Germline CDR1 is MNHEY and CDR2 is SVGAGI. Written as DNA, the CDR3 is TGTGCCAGCAGTGGAGGGACAGGGGGCCTCCATGGCTACACCTTC. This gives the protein CASSGGTGGLHGYTF.

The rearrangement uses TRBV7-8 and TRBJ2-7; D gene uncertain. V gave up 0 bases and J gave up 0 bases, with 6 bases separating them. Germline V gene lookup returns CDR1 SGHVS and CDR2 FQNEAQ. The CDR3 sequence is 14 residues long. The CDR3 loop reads CASSLAPVSYEQYV. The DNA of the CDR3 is TGTGCCAGCAGCTTAGCCCCGGTCTCCTACGAGCAGTACGTC.

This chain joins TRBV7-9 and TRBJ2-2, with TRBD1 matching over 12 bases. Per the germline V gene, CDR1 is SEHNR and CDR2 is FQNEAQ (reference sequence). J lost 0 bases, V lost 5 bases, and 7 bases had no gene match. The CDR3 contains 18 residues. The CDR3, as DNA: TGTGCCAGCAGCCGCCCGGGACAGGGGGCCTCGAACACCGGGGAGCTGTTTTTT. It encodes CASSRPGQGASNTGELFF.

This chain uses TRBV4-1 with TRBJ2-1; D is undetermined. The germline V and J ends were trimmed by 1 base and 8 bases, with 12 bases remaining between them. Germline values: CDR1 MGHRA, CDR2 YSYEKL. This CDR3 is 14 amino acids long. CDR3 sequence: CASSQGLLGYEQFF. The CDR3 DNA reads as TGCGCCAGCAGCCAAGGACTCCTGGGGTATGAGCAGTTCTTC.

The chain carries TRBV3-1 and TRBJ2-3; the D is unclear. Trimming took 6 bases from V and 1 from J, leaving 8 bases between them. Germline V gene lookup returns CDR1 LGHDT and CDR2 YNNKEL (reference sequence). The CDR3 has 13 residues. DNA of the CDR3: TGTGCCAGCAGGGAACCGGGCACAGATACGCAGTATTTT. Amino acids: CASREPGTDTQYF.

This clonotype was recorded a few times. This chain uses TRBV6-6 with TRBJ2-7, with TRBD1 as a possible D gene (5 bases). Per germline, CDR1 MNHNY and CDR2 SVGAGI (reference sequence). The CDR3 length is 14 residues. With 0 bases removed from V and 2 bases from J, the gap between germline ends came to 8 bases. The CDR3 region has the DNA TGTGCCAGCAGTTACTCGTCAGGGCCCTACGAGCAGTACTTC. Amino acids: CASSYSSGPYEQYF.

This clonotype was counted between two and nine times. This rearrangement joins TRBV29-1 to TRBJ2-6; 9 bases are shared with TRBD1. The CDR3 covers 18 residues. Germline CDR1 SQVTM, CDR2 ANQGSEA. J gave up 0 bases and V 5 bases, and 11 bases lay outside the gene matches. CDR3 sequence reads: CSVQAPGQGFSGANVLTF. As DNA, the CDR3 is TGCAGCGTTCAAGCACCGGGACAGGGCTTCTCTGGGGCCAACGTCCTGACTTTC.

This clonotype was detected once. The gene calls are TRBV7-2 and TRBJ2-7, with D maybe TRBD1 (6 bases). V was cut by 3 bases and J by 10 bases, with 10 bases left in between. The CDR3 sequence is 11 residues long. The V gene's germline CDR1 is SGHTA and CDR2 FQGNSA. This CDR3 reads CASSLQTGQYF. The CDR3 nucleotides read TGTGCCAGCAGCTTGCAGACAGGCCAGTACTTC.

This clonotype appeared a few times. The CDR3 DNA sequence: TGTGCCAGCAGCGCTGGGGTATACAGGGGCAATCAGCCCCAGCATTTT. It is translated as CASSAGVYRGNQPQHF. The chain couples TRBV5-6 to TRBJ1-5, with D perhaps TRBD1 (6 bases). Trimming removed 4 bases from V and 2 bases from J, with 16 bases in between. There are 16 residues in the CDR3. Germline lookup yields CDR1 SGHDT and CDR2 YYEEEE.